Below, 10 T cell receptor beta chains from the same sample are listed, as sequenced in a study of blood T cells in healthy people across ages. A J-beta primer mix and a sample-barcoded 5' primer were used in a second PCR of about 7 to 12 cycles. TCRdb itself ran the 5' RACE reads through MiXCR, one entry per CDR3 protein. The sample shows over a million distinct CDR3 sequences, about 45% of them seen only once. The specimen sequenced was blood. The receptor source for this set is a woman between 18 and 29 years old in good health.

The V and J genes are TRBV9 and TRBJ1-3, with D unresolved. Germline CDR1 reads SGDLS; CDR2 reads YYNGEE. This CDR3 comprises 13 residues. Trimming took off 2 bases at V and 9 bases at J, with 12 bases between the two ends. The CDR3 here is CASSVTPEGTIYF. In nucleotides, the CDR3 is TGTGCCAGCAGCGTGACACCCGAAGGCACCATATATTTT.

This chain joins TRBV25-1 and TRBJ2-7, with D perhaps TRBD2 (6 bases). The germline V gene has CDR1 MGHDK and CDR2 SYGVNS. This CDR3 is 14 amino acids long. The ends were cut back, 3 bases at V and 1 base at J, with 10 bases in the middle. Written as DNA, the CDR3 is TGTGCCAGCAGTGACCGGGACTTATCCTACGAGCAGTACTTC. Amino acid sequence: CASSDRDLSYEQYF.

The sample holds a few counts of this clonotype. One junction end does not reproduce the germline sequence, and a read error may be involved. This rearrangement joins TRBV4-3 to TRBJ2-7; D not resolved. The CDR3 contains 13 residues. Germline lookup yields CDR1 LGHNA and CDR2 YSLEER. The CDR3 region is CASSQAPPYEQYF. The CDR3 bases are TGCGCCAGCAGCCAAGCTCCCCCCTATGAGCAGTACTTC.

This chain joins TRBV3-1 and TRBJ2-1; 8 bases are a match to TRBD2. This CDR3 is built from 15 residues. V gave up 6 bases and J gave up 3 bases; unmatched junction bases: 7. Germline V gene data show CDR1 as LGHDT and CDR2 as YNNKEL (reference sequence). The CDR3: CASRASGRNYNEQFF. CDR3 DNA: TGTGCCAGCAGGGCAAGCGGGAGAAACTACAATGAGCAGTTCTTC.

This clonotype was recorded a few times. The chain combines TRBV20-1 with TRBJ1-5; TRBD1 might be the D (5 bases). The V gene lost 3 bases and the J gene lost 5 bases, with 11 bases spanning the gap. CDR1 DFQATT and CDR2 SNEGSKA come from the germline V gene (reference sequence). This CDR3 contains 13 residues. CDR3 loop: CSASGTPDQPQHF. The CDR3 DNA is TGCAGTGCTAGCGGGACTCCCGATCAGCCCCAGCATTTT.

The chain carries TRBV28 and TRBJ1-3, with 7 bases aligning to TRBD1. CDR1 is MDHEN, CDR2 SYDVKM, per germline. V lost 6 bases and J lost 7; bases outside the gene matches: 6. The CDR3 is 13 amino acids. The CDR3 nucleotides are TGTGCCAGCAGAGAGGGGGCGCAGAACACCATATATTTT. Amino acid sequence: CASREGAQNTIYF.

This clonotype came up a few times. This chain joins TRBV7-9 and TRBJ1-1; maybe TRBD1 (5 bases). V dropped 0 bases and J dropped 10 bases, with 15 bases sitting between them. CDR1 is SEHNR and CDR2 is FQNEAQ in the germline V gene (reference sequence). The CDR3 length is 14 residues. CDR3 sequence reads: CASSLAGVKLGAFF. The CDR3 nucleotides read TGTGCCAGCAGCTTAGCGGGGGTCAAGCTTGGAGCTTTCTTT.

This sequence joins TRBV20-1 and TRBJ1-5, with D uncertain. Trimming removed 6 bases from V and 3 bases from J, with 12 bases in between. The CDR3 is made up of 13 amino acids. Germline CDR1 DFQATT, CDR2 SNEGSKA (reference sequence). The CDR3 nucleotides read TGCAGTGCCTATACCGGGTACAATCAGCCCCAGCATTTT. Its translation is CSAYTGYNQPQHF.

CDR3 sequence: CASSLMRGPQETQYF. The CDR3, as DNA: TGCGCCAGCAGCTTGATGCGGGGGCCACAAGAGACCCAGTACTTC. The chain uses TRBV5-1 and TRBJ2-5; D perhaps matches TRBD2 (7 bases). The CDR3 is 15 amino acids. Germline loops: CDR1 SGHRS, CDR2 YFSETQ. Trimming took 1 base from V and 2 from J, leaving 12 bases between them.

Of note for this clonotype: A read error may produce the germline difference seen at one junction end. This chain links TRBV27 with TRBJ2-7; D is unclear. Looked up from germline, CDR1 is MNHEY and CDR2 is SMNVEV (reference sequence). The CDR3 runs to 15 residues. The CDR3 here is CAGSLAGPANYEQYF. Here the CDR3 DNA reads TGTGCCGGCAGTTTAGCCGGGCCAGCTAACTACGAGCAGTACTTC.